This is a list of T cell receptor beta chains from one sample in a study of blood T cells in healthy people across ages. TCRdb reprocessed the 5' RACE reads via MiXCR and lists one record per CDR3 protein. The sample has around 870,000 distinct CDR3 sequences; less than 35% are singletons. The sequencing sample was made of blood. Source of these receptors: a woman over 75 in good health. Both conserved end residues are part of each CDR3. Fields, in order: clone size, J gene, D gene, V gene, CDR3 length, CDR3 protein, CDR3 DNA. The D gene is left open where the match is weak. Only part of the rows carry a size: once, few, many, or a class if the clone is expanded.

>many|TRBJ1-2|TRBD1|TRBV12-3/TRBV12-4|13
CASSPDRVDGYTF
TGTGCCAGCAGCCCCGACAGGGTGGATGGCTACACCTTC
>many|TRBJ1-5|.|TRBV7-2|13
CASSSDYPQPQHF
TGTGCCAGCAGCTCTGATTACCCCCAGCCCCAGCATTTT
>many|TRBJ2-5|.|TRBV6-2/TRBV6-3|15
CASRPSQGMGETQYF
TGTGCCAGCAGACCCAGCCAGGGTATGGGGGAGACCCAGTACTTC
>many|TRBJ2-7|.|TRBV12-3/TRBV12-4|13
CASSSSATYEQYF
TGTGCCAGCAGTTCGTCAGCTACCTACGAGCAGTACTTC
>.|TRBJ1-1|.|TRBV20-1|14
CSAREQGLSYEAFF
TGCAGTGCTAGAGAACAAGGGCTTAGTTATGAAGCTTTCTTT
>.|TRBJ2-3|.|TRBV7-2|18
CASSLVPLRGGGTGTQYF
TGTGCCAGCAGCTTAGTTCCACTAAGAGGGGGGGGCACAGGTACGCAGTATTTT
>.|TRBJ2-3|TRBD2|TRBV2|15
CASSERGGAADTQYF
TGTGCCAGCAGTGAACGCGGGGGGGCCGCAGATACGCAGTATTTT
>.|TRBJ2-2|.|TRBV6-6|15
CASSEMAGRTGERFF
TGTGCCAGCAGCGAAATGGCAGGGAGGACCGGGGAGCGGTTTTTT
>many|TRBJ2-3|TRBD2|TRBV3-1|18
CASSHGLAGGQSTDTQYF
TGTGCCAGCTCCCACGGGCTAGCGGGGGGGCAGAGCACAGATACGCAGTATTTT
>few|TRBJ2-3|TRBD2|TRBV5-6|14
CASRAGGRGDMQYF
TGTGCCAGCAGAGCGGGAGGGAGAGGGGATATGCAGTATTTT
>few|TRBJ2-7|TRBD1|TRBV20-1|16
CSALTGPLTSRYEQYF
TGCAGTGCCCTGACAGGGCCGCTAACCTCCCGCTACGAGCAGTACTTC
>.|TRBJ2-5|TRBD1|TRBV18|15
CASSLVRDSEETQYF
TGTGCCAGCTCACTAGTCCGGGACAGCGAAGAGACCCAGTACTTC
>many|TRBJ2-1|.|TRBV5-1|14
CASRAGQSYNEQFF
TGCGCCAGCAGGGCCGGACAGTCCTACAATGAGCAGTTCTTC
>many|TRBJ2-1|.|TRBV5-6|16
CASSAPNKVTNNEQFF
TGTGCCAGCAGCGCGCCCAACAAGGTAACTAACAATGAGCAGTTCTTC
>.|TRBJ1-1|.|TRBV20-1|13
CSARGPLNTEAFF
TGCAGTGCCAGGGGTCCGCTGAACACTGAAGCTTTCTTT
>few|TRBJ1-5|.|TRBV24-1|13
CATSDLTGSPQHF
TGTGCCACCAGTGATTTAACAGGCAGCCCCCAGCATTTT
>.|TRBJ1-2|.|TRBV20-1|13
CSARDGANYGYTF
TGCAGTGCTAGAGATGGAGCTAACTATGGCTACACCTTC
>many|TRBJ1-2|TRBD1|TRBV12-3/TRBV12-4|13
CASSPQGGWGYTF
TGTGCCAGCAGTCCCCAGGGGGGTTGGGGCTACACCTTC
>many|TRBJ2-5|TRBD2|TRBV20-1|14
CSARAAGGVETQYF
TGCAGTGCTAGAGCAGCGGGGGGTGTGGAGACCCAGTACTTC
>few|TRBJ2-7|TRBD2|TRBV11-2|14
CASSQMRLAGEQYF
TGTGCCAGCAGCCAGATGCGACTAGCGGGTGAGCAGTACTTC
>.|TRBJ1-2|TRBD1|TRBV27|15
CASSLSLTGGHGYTF
TGTGCCAGCAGTTTATCCCTGACAGGGGGCCATGGCTACACCTTC
>many|TRBJ2-1|TRBD1|TRBV25-1|14
CASTRRGLGNEQFF
TGTGCCAGTACTCGAAGGGGGCTGGGCAATGAGCAGTTCTTC
>.|TRBJ1-4|.|TRBV7-6|14
CASSPQRANEKLFF
TGTGCCAGCAGCCCCCAGAGGGCTAATGAAAAACTGTTTTTT
>few|TRBJ2-2|.|TRBV12-3/TRBV12-4|16
CASGRTGRGNTGELFF
TGTGCCAGCGGGCGGACGGGGCGAGGTAACACCGGGGAGCTGTTTTTT
>many|TRBJ1-2|TRBD1|TRBV2|16
CASRERQGRFAYGYTF
TGTGCCAGCAGAGAAAGACAGGGGCGGTTTGCCTATGGCTACACCTTC
>.|TRBJ1-2|.|TRBV7-9|12
CASSFTDYGYTF
TGTGCCAGCAGCTTCACTGACTATGGCTACACCTTC
>.|TRBJ2-5|.|TRBV11-2|14
CASSFVGGAGEQYF
TGTGCCAGCAGCTTTGTTGGAGGGGCGGGTGAGCAGTACTTC
>.|TRBJ1-1|.|TRBV20-1|14
CSAPIPGQNTEAFF
TGCAGTGCGCCCATTCCGGGACAGAACACTGAAGCTTTCTTT
>.|TRBJ1-6|TRBD1|TRBV6-2/TRBV6-3|14
CACRPGQGNSPLHF
TGTGCCTGCAGACCGGGACAGGGGAATTCACCCCTCCACTTT
>few|TRBJ2-7|.|TRBV4-2|13
CASSQYLGGEQYF
TGTGCCAGCAGCCAGTATCTAGGGGGGGAGCAGTACTTC
>many|TRBJ2-7|.|TRBV7-2|16
CASSLGIGRGRYEQYF
TGTGCCAGCAGCTTAGGGATCGGGAGGGGGCGTTACGAGCAGTACTTC
>.|TRBJ2-6|.|TRBV6-2/TRBV6-3|14
CASTRDSRANVLTF
TGTGCCAGCACCCGGGACTCTAGGGCCAACGTCCTGACTTTC
>few|TRBJ1-1|.|TRBV20-1|11
CSANQNTEAFF
TGCAGTGCTAACCAGAACACTGAAGCTTTCTTT
>many|TRBJ2-5|.|TRBV5-1|13
CASSLRTEETQYF
TGCGCCAGCAGCTTGAGGACAGAAGAGACCCAGTACTTC
>.|TRBJ2-7|.|TRBV29-1|12
CSVPGDGYEQYF
TGCAGCGTTCCGGGGGATGGGTACGAGCAGTACTTC
>many|TRBJ1-1|.|TRBV20-1|13
CSALRGPGTEAFF
TGCAGTGCCCTCCGCGGGCCGGGGACTGAAGCTTTCTTT
>.|TRBJ1-2|.|TRBV21-1|18
CASSTEMGRTGRNYGYTF
TGTGCCAGCAGCACCGAAATGGGGAGGACAGGGAGGAACTATGGCTACACCTTC
>.|TRBJ2-4|.|TRBV20-1|15
CSARIAAQAPDIQYF
TGCAGTGCTAGGATTGCGGCTCAGGCCCCAGACATTCAGTACTTC
>.|TRBJ2-1|TRBD2|TRBV20-1|13
CSVGTSGRGEQFF
TGCAGCGTCGGGACTAGCGGGAGGGGTGAGCAGTTCTTC
>.|TRBJ2-1|.|TRBV6-2/TRBV6-3|16
CASSPTVTPIYNEQFF
TGTGCCAGCAGCCCGACAGTAACACCGATTTACAATGAGCAGTTCTTC
>.|TRBJ1-2|.|TRBV20-1|17
CSARDPSTGLSHYGYTF
TGCAGTGCTAGAGATCCTAGCACAGGGCTGAGCCATTATGGCTACACCTTC
>.|TRBJ1-1|.|TRBV6-2/TRBV6-3|16
CACSANQGSKNTEAFF
TGTGCCTGCAGTGCTAATCAGGGGAGCAAGAACACTGAAGCTTTCTTT
>many|TRBJ2-5|TRBD2|TRBV20-1|14
CSARLAGGIETQYF
TGCAGTGCTAGATTAGCGGGGGGGATCGAGACCCAGTACTTC
>many|TRBJ2-5|.|TRBV11-2|12
CASSAGLTTQYF
TGTGCCAGCAGCGCGGGACTGACGACCCAGTACTTC
>many|TRBJ2-7|.|TRBV28|14
CASKPGSPRYEQYF
TGTGCCAGCAAACCAGGCTCACCTCGCTACGAGCAGTACTTC
>many|TRBJ2-7|.|TRBV20-1|15
CSARDLRDLGYEQYF
TGCAGTGCTAGAGATCTCCGGGATCTAGGCTACGAGCAGTACTTC
>.|TRBJ2-7|.|TRBV29-1|14
CSVEQPEGSYEQYF
TGCAGCGTTGAACAGCCGGAGGGTTCCTACGAGCAGTACTTC
>few|TRBJ1-5|.|TRBV10-3|15
CAISESRASNQPQHF
TGTGCCATCAGTGAGTCTAGGGCTAGCAATCAGCCCCAGCATTTT
>few|TRBJ1-1|.|TRBV20-1|15
CSARGRRGTNTEAFF
TGCAGTGCTAGGGGACGGAGAGGTACGAACACTGAAGCTTTCTTT
>.|TRBJ1-2|TRBD1|TRBV7-9|14
CASSSIGQGGGYTF
TGTGCCAGCAGCTCGATAGGACAGGGCGGGGGCTACACCTTC
>.|TRBJ2-7|.|TRBV5-1|16
CASSLDGQSRGYEQYF
TGCGCCAGCAGCTTAGATGGGCAATCGAGGGGCTACGAGCAGTACTTC